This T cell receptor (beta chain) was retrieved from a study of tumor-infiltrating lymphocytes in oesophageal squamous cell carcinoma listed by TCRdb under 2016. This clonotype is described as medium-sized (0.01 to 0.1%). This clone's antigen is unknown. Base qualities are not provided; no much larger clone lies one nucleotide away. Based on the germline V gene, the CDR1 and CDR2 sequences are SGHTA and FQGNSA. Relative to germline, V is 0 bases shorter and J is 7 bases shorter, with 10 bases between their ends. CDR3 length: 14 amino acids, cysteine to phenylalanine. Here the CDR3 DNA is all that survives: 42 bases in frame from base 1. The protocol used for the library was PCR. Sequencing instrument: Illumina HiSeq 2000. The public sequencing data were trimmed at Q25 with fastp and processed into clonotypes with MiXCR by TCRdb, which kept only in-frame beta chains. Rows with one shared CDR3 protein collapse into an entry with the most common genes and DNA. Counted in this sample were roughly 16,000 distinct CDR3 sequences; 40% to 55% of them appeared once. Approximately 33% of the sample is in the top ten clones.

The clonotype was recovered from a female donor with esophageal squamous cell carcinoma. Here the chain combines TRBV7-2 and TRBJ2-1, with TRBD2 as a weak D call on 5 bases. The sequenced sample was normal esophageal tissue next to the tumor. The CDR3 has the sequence CASSLAAGANEQFF. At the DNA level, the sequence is TGTGCCAGCAGCTTAGCCGCGGGCGCTAATGAGCAGTTCTTC.